This entry lists 23 T cell receptor beta chains sequenced from one sample in a study of shared clonotypes between healthy human individuals. Produced via immunoSEQ multiplex PCR; TCRdb's table is partial and in-frame only. The repertoire holds approximately 500,000 clones, with almost 97% as singletons. Specimen: naive CD4+ T cells sorted from blood. Noted subset: CD45RA+ positively selected. The receptors were sampled from a woman between 25 and 40 years old in good health.

This clone was seen once. The chain carries TRBV6-5 and TRBJ1-4, with a weak D call TRBD1 (5 bases). Trimming pared 2 bases from V and 1 base from J, leaving 5 bases between. The CDR3 is 14 amino acids. The germline gives CDR1 MNHEY, CDR2 SVGAGI. Here the CDR3 reads CASSYGGTNEKLFF. As DNA, the CDR3 is TGTGCCAGCAGTTACGGGGGAACTAATGAAAAACTGTTTTTT.

V is TRBV30 and J is TRBJ2-1; TRBD2 matches at 15 bases. Germline V lookup: CDR1 GTSNPN, CDR2 SVGIG (reference sequence). This CDR3 region has 21 residues. Trimming removed 5 bases from V and 0 bases from J; junction bases left unmatched: 17. DNA of the CDR3: TGTGCCTGGGATCTGGGCCGAAGGACTAGCGGGAGGGCCGTCTCCTACAATGAGCAGTTCTTC. Its translation: CAWDLGRRTSGRAVSYNEQFF.

The V call is TRBV2, the J call TRBJ2-5, with 11 bases that match TRBD2. There are 16 residues in the CDR3. Looked up from germline, CDR1 is SNHLY and CDR2 is FYNNEI. Germline trimming cut 10 bases from V and 5 bases from J; bases unmatched to any gene: 15. For the CDR3, the DNA is TGTGCCACGGCCCAGACTAGCGGGGTAAAAGGGGAGACCCAGTACTTC. Its translation is CATAQTSGVKGETQYF.

J is TRBJ2-7 and V is TRBV27; 9 bases line up with TRBD2. The CDR3 extends over 15 amino acids. Germline V lookup: CDR1 MNHEY, CDR2 SMNVEV (reference sequence). With V trimmed by 6 bases and J by 0 bases, 6 bases remained unmatched. This CDR3 is CASSRGLANSYEQYF. DNA of the CDR3: TGTGCCAGCAGCCGAGGACTAGCGAACTCCTACGAGCAGTACTTC.

V and J are TRBV7-2 and TRBJ2-5; D might be TRBD2 (6 bases). The CDR3 spans 14 residues. The V and J ends lost 5 bases and 0 bases respectively, with 10 bases between them. Germline V gene data show CDR1 as SGHTA and CDR2 as FQGNSA. CDR3 coding DNA: TGTGCCAGCAGCCGAGGGGACTACCAAGAGACCCAGTACTTC. Residues: CASSRGDYQETQYF.

The chain has TRBV11-3 and TRBJ2-3; a weak D match, TRBD2 (5 bases). Between the trimmed V and J ends, which lost 4 bases and 1 base, there was a span of 12 bases. The CDR3 loop spans 15 amino acids. Germline-derived CDR1 and CDR2 are SGHNT and YENEEA. The CDR3: CASSSTSRGTDTQYF. The CDR3 region has the DNA TGTGCCAGCAGCTCCACCTCGAGGGGCACAGATACGCAGTATTTT.

In its sample, this clone was seen once. The chain combines TRBV11-1 with TRBJ1-5, with D hard to call. The CDR3 contains 15 residues. Trimming pared 3 bases from V and 7 bases from J, leaving 16 bases between. CDR1 and CDR2 (germline): SGHAT, FQDESV (reference sequence). This CDR3 is CASSFLPGLGQPQHF. The CDR3 DNA sequence: TGTGCCAGCAGCTTTCTCCCGGGTCTTGGGCAGCCCCAGCATTTT.

The gene calls are TRBV4-1 and TRBJ2-7, with 8 bases matching TRBD2. The CDR3 is 17 residues long. The V segment lost 1 base and the J segment 2 bases; nucleotides outside the gene matches: 10. CDR1 and CDR2 (germline): MGHRA, YSYEKL. Here the CDR3 reads CASSQGPTGAGAYEQYF. The CDR3 nucleotides read TGCGCCAGCAGCCAAGGTCCGACCGGAGCGGGAGCCTACGAGCAGTACTTC.

As for this clone: The junction departs from germline at one end; a sequencing error may be responsible. Other DNA sequences within the sample encode an identical CDR3. The genes are TRBV7-2 and TRBJ2-7, with D hard to call. The CDR3 contains 12 residues. From germline, CDR1 is SGHTA and CDR2 FQGNSA. The CDR3 protein is CASRRGVGEQYF. For the CDR3, the DNA is TGTGCCAGCAGGCGTGGGGTCGGAGAGCAGTATTTC.

This clone was counted between two and nine times. The chain links TRBV7-9 to TRBJ1-5; D not resolved. CDR3 size: 13 residues. Germline CDR1 and CDR2: SEHNR and FQNEAQ (reference sequence). V lost 1 base, J lost 3 bases, and 4 bases lay in between. CDR3 protein: CASSLGDNQPQHF. In nucleotides, the CDR3 is TGTGCCAGCAGCTTAGGGGACAATCAGCCCCAGCATTTT.

The chain employs TRBV5-1 and TRBJ2-1; D may correspond to TRBD1 or TRBD2 (5 bases each). This CDR3 has 14 residues. V lost 3 bases to trimming and J lost 2 bases, with 9 bases between them. In germline, CDR1 is SGHRS, CDR2 YFSETQ. CDR3 DNA sequence: TGCGCCAGCAGCTGGGGGAGACCCTACAATGAGCAGTTCTTC. The encoded protein is CASSWGRPYNEQFF.

This chain joins TRBV19 and TRBJ2-2, with TRBD1 matching over 8 bases. Germline V gene sequence: CDR1 LNHDA, CDR2 SQIVND (reference sequence). With V trimmed by 10 bases and J by 2 bases, 9 bases remained unmatched. The CDR3 covers 15 residues. The CDR3, as DNA: TGTGCCACCCTGCCGGGACAGGAAAACACCGGGGAGCTGTTTTTT. Residues: CATLPGQENTGELFF.

The chain is built from TRBV19 and TRBJ1-1; D call uncertain. CDR1 is LNHDA and CDR2 is SQIVND in the germline V gene (reference sequence). The CDR3 sequence is 13 residues long. V dropped 2 bases and J dropped 3 bases, with 7 bases sitting between them. CDR3 bases: TGTGCCAGTAGTATACTGAGGGACACTGAAGCTTTCTTT. Translating it yields CASSILRDTEAFF. Together with reference TRBV19 and TRBJ1-1, the CDR3 gives the full variable domain: DGGITQSPKYLFRKEGQNVTLSCEQNLNHDAMYWYRQDPGQGLRLIYYSQIVNDFQKGDIAEGYSVSREKKESFPLTVTSAQKNPTAFYLCASSILRDTEAFFGQGTRLTVV.

CDR3 nucleotide sequence: TGCGCCAGCAGCCTCATGGACTACACCGGGGAGCTGTTTTTT. It yields the protein CASSLMDYTGELFF. The chain employs TRBV5-1 and TRBJ2-2; perhaps TRBD2 as D (5 bases). CDR3 length: 14 residues. Germline CDR1 SGHRS, CDR2 YFSETQ. The V and J ends lost 4 bases and 3 bases respectively, with 10 bases between them.

This rearrangement joins TRBV4-1 to TRBJ2-1; 7 bases are shared with TRBD2. The V segment lost 2 bases and the J segment 2 bases; nucleotides outside the gene matches: 6. The CDR3 covers 16 residues. Germline-derived CDR1 and CDR2 are MGHRA and YSYEKL. This CDR3 reads CASSQLSGTPYNEQFF. The CDR3 region has the DNA TGCGCCAGCAGCCAACTAAGCGGGACCCCCTACAATGAGCAGTTCTTC.

The rearrangement uses TRBV11-2 and TRBJ2-3; no firm D call. Germline loops: CDR1 SGHAT, CDR2 FQNNGV. V lost 0 bases to trimming and J lost 1 base, with 8 bases between them. This CDR3 spans 15 amino acids. The CDR3: CASSLEISRTDTQYF. The DNA for the CDR3 is TGTGCCAGCAGCTTAGAAATTAGCCGCACAGATACGCAGTATTTT.

The CDR3 DNA sequence: TGCGCCAGCACACTGGGGGGGACTAGCGGTTCCTACGAGCAGTACTTC. It yields the protein CASTLGGTSGSYEQYF. This chain uses TRBV4-1 with TRBJ2-7; 11 bases agree with TRBD2. The V gene's germline CDR1 is MGHRA and CDR2 YSYEKL. The CDR3 length is 16 residues. V dropped 7 bases and J dropped 1; count of bases not matched to a gene: 9.

The J gene is TRBJ2-5, the V gene TRBV6-5; possibly TRBD1 for D (5 bases). From germline, CDR1 is MNHEY and CDR2 SVGAGI. Deletions cut 3 bases from V and 8 bases from J, with 16 bases between. This CDR3 contains 14 residues. This CDR3 is CASSYGNHQGTQYF. The CDR3 coding sequence is TGTGCCAGCAGTTATGGGAACCATCAGGGTACCCAGTACTTC.

This chain connects TRBV2 to TRBJ1-1; 9 positions agree with TRBD1. Losses at the gene ends were 6 bases for V and 4 bases for J; bases not matched to a gene: 9. Germline CDR1 SNHLY, CDR2 FYNNEI. The CDR3 spans 15 residues. The CDR3 region is CASRRQGGAVTEAFF. The CDR3 nucleotides read TGTGCCAGCAGAAGACAGGGGGGGGCTGTCACTGAAGCTTTCTTT.

The V gene is TRBV7-2, the J gene TRBJ2-5; 7 nucleotides line up with TRBD2. With the DNA end fitting TRBJ2-7 better, the J assignment may be wrong. CDR3 length equals 13 residues. Germline-derived CDR1 and CDR2 are SGHTA and FQGNSA. CDR3: CASSPSGPYEQYF. In DNA, the CDR3 is TGTGCCAGCAGCCCTAGCGGCCCCTACGAGCAGTACTTC.

This clone has a handful of counts. The J gene is TRBJ1-1, the V gene TRBV19; D unresolved. In germline, CDR1 is LNHDA, CDR2 SQIVND (reference sequence). The V end lost 10 bases, the J end lost 4 bases, and 13 bases lay between the germline ends. The CDR3 runs 12 residues. CDR3 DNA: TGTGCCACCTTGGAAGGAGGCACTGAAGCTTTCTTT. This sequence encodes CATLEGGTEAFF.

The gene calls are TRBV5-1 and TRBJ2-3, with no clear D. Germline CDR1 reads SGHRS; CDR2 reads YFSETQ. This CDR3 has 16 residues. Trimming removed 5 bases from V and 4 bases from J, with 20 bases in between. CDR3 loop: CASSISNPDLADTQYF. CDR3 bases: TGCGCCAGCAGTATTTCTAATCCCGACTTGGCAGATACGCAGTATTTT. The full variable domain, in which reference TRBV5-1 and TRBJ2-3 provide the parts outside the CDR3, is KAGVTQTPRYLIKTRGQQVTLSCSPISGHRSVSWYQQTPGQGLQFLFEYFSETQRNKGNFPGRFSGRQFSNSRSEMNVSTLELGDSALYLCASSISNPDLADTQYFGPGTRLTVL.

The chain recombines TRBV5-1 with TRBJ1-2; a weak D match, TRBD1 (6 bases). CDR1 SGHRS and CDR2 YFSETQ come from the germline V gene. The CDR3 spans 14 residues. The V end lost 3 bases, the J end lost 4 bases, and 13 bases lay between the germline ends. The CDR3 DNA reads as TGCGCCAGCAGCTCGGGGGACACACCCTATGGCTACACCTTC. The encoded protein is CASSSGDTPYGYTF.